A single sample gave rise to the 5 T cell receptor beta chains below, sequenced in a study of beta chain features in type 1 diabetes. Study-level points and caveats: Among all four CD4+ subsets, Type 1 diabetes patients had TCRB CDR3s that were moderately but significantly shorter.

What was sequenced were expressed TCRB transcripts, since all of the isolated RNA had been reverse transcribed. Profiling relied on immunoSEQ multiplex PCR, and the TCRdb table lists in-frame clones only, not all of them. Of about 640,000 clones listed, around 12% were seen once; the top ten hold around 0.12%. No antigen is known for these receptors. The source material was naive CD4+ T cells from blood. Receptors were obtained from a man aged 25-40 years with type 1 diabetes.

The chain combines TRBV5-6 with TRBJ2-3; 15 positions match TRBD2. V dropped 4 bases and J dropped 5; count of bases not matched to a gene: 5. Germline V gene lookup returns CDR1 SGHDT and CDR2 YYEEEE. The length of the CDR3 is 16 residues. The CDR3 region has the DNA TGTGCCAGCAGCACGGGGACTAGCGGGGGGTTAGATACGCAGTATTTT. This gives the protein CASSTGTSGGLDTQYF.

The V gene is TRBV5-4, the J gene TRBJ2-3, with TRBD1 identical over 8 bases. With V trimmed by 5 bases and J by 4 bases, 6 bases remained unmatched. The CDR3 length is 14 residues. Germline V gives CDR1 SGHNT, CDR2 YYREEE (reference sequence). The CDR3 spells CASSSGQEADTQYF. CDR3 bases: TGTGCCAGCAGTTCGGGACAGGAGGCAGATACGCAGTATTTT.

This clone was seen a handful of times. The chain employs TRBV5-1 and TRBJ2-2; D gene unclear. Germline assignment: CDR1 SGHRS and CDR2 YFSETQ. V was shortened by 0 bases and J by 5 bases, with 8 bases between the two germline ends. The CDR3 length is 14 residues. The CDR3, as DNA: TGCGCCAGCAGCTTGGATTCGCAGACCGGGGAGCTGTTTTTT. Translating it yields CASSLDSQTGELFF.

The chain links TRBV6-5 to TRBJ2-5, with TRBD1 matching over 8 bases. Germline V CDR1 and CDR2: MNHEY, SVGAGI. This CDR3 spans 15 amino acids. V was clipped by 5 bases and J by 3 bases; unmatched bases: 8. This chain's CDR3 is CASSPSRDRKETQYF. CDR3 nucleotides: TGTGCCAGCAGTCCGAGTAGGGACAGGAAAGAGACCCAGTACTTC.

V is TRBV15 and J is TRBJ1-5; a possible D gene is TRBD1 (6 bases). The V end lost 8 bases, the J end lost 2 bases, and 16 bases lay between the germline ends. The CDR3 consists of 15 residues. Germline CDR1 is LNHNV and CDR2 is YYDKDF (reference sequence). CDR3 amino acids: CATGTSGEGNQPQHF. CDR3 in DNA: TGTGCCACCGGGACATCCGGGGAGGGCAATCAGCCCCAGCATTTT.